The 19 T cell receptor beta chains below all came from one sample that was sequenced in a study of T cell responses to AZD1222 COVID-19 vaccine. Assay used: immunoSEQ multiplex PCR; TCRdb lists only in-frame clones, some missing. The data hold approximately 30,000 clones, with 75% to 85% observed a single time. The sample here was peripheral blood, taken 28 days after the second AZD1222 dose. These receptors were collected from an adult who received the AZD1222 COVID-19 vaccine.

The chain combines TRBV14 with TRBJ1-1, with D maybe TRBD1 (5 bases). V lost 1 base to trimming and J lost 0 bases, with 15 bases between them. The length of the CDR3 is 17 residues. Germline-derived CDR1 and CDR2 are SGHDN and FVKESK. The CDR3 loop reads CASSQAQRGLMNTEAFF. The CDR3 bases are TGTGCCAGCAGCCAAGCCCAAAGGGGTCTTATGAACACTGAAGCTTTCTTT.

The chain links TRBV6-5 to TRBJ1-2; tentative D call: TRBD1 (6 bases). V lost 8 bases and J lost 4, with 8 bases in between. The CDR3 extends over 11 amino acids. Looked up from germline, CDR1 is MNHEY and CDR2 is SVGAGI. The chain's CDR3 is CASQGGYGYTF. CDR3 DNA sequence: TGTGCCAGCCAAGGGGGCTATGGCTACACCTTC.

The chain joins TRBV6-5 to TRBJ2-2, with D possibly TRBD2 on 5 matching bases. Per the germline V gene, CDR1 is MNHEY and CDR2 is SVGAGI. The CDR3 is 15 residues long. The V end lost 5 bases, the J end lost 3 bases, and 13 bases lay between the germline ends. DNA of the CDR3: TGTGCCAGCAGTCAGAGGGCTCTGGACACCGGGGAGCTGTTTTTT. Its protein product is CASSQRALDTGELFF.

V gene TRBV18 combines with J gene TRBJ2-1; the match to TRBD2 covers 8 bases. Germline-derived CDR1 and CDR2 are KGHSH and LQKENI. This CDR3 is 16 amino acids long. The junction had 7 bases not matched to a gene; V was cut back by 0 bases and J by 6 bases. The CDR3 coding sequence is TGTGCCAGCTCACCACCTCTCGCGGGGGGCACCAATGAGCAGTTCTTC. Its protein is CASSPPLAGGTNEQFF.

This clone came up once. CDR3 DNA: TGTGCCAGCAGTTTATTAGGGGGACAGCGGAGCTCCTATAATTCACCCCTCCACTTT. Translation gives CASSLLGGQRSSYNSPLHF. The chain employs TRBV27 and TRBJ1-6, with 7 nucleotides matching TRBD1. In germline, CDR1 is MNHEY, CDR2 SMNVEV (reference sequence). J was trimmed by 0 bases and V by 1 base; bases with no gene match: 9. The CDR3 runs 19 residues.

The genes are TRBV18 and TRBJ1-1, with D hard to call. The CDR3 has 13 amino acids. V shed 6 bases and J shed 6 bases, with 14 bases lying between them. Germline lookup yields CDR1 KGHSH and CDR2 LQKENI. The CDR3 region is CASSTSVVPEAFF. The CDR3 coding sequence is TGTGCCAGCTCTACCAGTGTTGTCCCTGAAGCTTTCTTT.

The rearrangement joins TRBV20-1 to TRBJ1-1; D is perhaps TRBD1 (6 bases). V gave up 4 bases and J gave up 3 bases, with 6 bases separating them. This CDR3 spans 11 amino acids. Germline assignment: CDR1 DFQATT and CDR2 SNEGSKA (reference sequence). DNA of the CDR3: TGCAGTGCTAAGGGGGACACTGAAGCTTTCTTT. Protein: CSAKGDTEAFF.

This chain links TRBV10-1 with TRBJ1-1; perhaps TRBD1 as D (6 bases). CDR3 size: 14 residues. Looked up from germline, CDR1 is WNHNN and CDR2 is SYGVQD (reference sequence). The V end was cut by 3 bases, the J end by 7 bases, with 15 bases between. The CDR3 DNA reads TGCGCCAGCAGTGAAAGGGGGTTTCGGGGTGAAGCTTTCTTT. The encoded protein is CASSERGFRGEAFF.

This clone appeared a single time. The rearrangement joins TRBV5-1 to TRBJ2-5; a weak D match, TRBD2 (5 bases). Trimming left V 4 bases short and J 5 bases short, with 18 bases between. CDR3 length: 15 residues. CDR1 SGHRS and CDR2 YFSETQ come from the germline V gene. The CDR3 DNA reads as TGCGCCAGCAGCCTCGCCCCGGGGTCACGGGAGACCCAGTACTTC. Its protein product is CASSLAPGSRETQYF.

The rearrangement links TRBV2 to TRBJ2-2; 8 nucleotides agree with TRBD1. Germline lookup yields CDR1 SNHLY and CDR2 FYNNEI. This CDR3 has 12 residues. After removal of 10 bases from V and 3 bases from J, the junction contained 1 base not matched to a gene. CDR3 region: CATGQDTGELFF. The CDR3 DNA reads TGTGCCACGGGACAGGACACCGGGGAGCTGTTTTTT.

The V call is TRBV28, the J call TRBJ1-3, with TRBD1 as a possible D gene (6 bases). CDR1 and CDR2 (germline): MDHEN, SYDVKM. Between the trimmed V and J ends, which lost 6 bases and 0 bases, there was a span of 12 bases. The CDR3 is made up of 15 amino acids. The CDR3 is CASRVDRSSGNTIYF. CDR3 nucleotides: TGTGCCAGCAGGGTTGACAGGTCCTCTGGAAACACCATATATTTT.

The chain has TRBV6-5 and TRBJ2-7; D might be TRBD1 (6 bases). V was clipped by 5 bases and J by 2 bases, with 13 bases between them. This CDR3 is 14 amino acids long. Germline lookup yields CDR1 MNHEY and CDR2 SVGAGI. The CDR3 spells CASSKQTGPYEQYF. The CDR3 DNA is TGTGCCAGCAGTAAACAGACAGGTCCCTACGAGCAGTACTTC.

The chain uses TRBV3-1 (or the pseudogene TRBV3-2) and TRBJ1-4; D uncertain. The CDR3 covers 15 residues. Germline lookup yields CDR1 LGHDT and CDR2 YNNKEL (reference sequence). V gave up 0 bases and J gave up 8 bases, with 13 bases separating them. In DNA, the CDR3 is TGTGCCAGCAGCCAAGATATCGGGAATTCGGAAAAACTGTTTTTT. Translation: CASSQDIGNSEKLFF.

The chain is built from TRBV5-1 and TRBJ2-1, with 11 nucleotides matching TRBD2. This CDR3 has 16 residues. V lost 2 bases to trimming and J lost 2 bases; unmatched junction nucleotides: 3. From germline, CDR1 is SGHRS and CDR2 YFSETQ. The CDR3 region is CASSLTSGGTYNEQFF. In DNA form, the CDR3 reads TGCGCCAGCAGCTTAACTAGCGGGGGTACCTACAATGAGCAGTTCTTC.

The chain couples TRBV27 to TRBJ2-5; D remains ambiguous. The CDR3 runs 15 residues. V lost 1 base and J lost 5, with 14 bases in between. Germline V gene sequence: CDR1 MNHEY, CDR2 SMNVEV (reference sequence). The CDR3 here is CASSLFSATPETQYF. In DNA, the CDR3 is TGTGCCAGCAGTTTATTTTCGGCCACTCCTGAGACCCAGTACTTC.

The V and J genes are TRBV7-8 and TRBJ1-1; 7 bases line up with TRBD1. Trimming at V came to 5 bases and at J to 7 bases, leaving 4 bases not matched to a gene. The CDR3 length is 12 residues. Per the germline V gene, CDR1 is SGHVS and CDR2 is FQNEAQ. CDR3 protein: CASSLGQFEAFF. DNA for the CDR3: TGTGCCAGCAGCCTGGGACAGTTTGAAGCTTTCTTT.

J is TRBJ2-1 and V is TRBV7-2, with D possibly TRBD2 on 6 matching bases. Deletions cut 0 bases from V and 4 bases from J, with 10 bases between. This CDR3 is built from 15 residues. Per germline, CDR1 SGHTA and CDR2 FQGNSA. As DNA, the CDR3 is TGTGCCAGCAGCTTAGCCCCCAGCGGGTACAATGAGCAGTTCTTC. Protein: CASSLAPSGYNEQFF.

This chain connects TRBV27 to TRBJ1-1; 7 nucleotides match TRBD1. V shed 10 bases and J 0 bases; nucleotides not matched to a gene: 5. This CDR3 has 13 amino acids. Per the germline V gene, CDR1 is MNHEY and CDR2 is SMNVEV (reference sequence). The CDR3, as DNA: TGTGCCACCTCGACAGGGCTGAACACTGAAGCTTTCTTT. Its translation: CATSTGLNTEAFF.

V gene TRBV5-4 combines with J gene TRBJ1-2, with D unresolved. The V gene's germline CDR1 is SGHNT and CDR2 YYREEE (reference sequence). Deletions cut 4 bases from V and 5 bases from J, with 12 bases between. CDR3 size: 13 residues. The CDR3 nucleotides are TGTGCCAGCAGCCCGGATACAGTTTATGGCTACACCTTC. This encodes CASSPDTVYGYTF.